The 10 T cell receptor beta chains below come from one sample, sequenced in a study of T cell repertoires in urothelial bladder cancer (dated by TCRdb to the late 2010s). The protocol used for the library was the immunoSEQ multiplex PCR assay. The table comes from immuneACCESS by way of TCRdb, which keeps in-frame sequences with V and J called. Part of the clones is missing from these tables; in studies checked, under half for an unresolved V gene and the rest for unknown reasons. Within this sample are roughly 8,800 clones, with around 58% of them counted one time only. 25% to 40% of the sample lies in the top ten. The specimen sequenced was tumor-infiltrating cells from bladder cancer. These receptor sequences come from a human donor with urothelial carcinoma.

This clone showed up just a few times. The CDR3 sequence is CASSLDGGIRSYGYTF. Here the CDR3 DNA reads TGTGCCAGCAGCTTAGACGGGGGGATTCGGTCCTATGGCTACACCTTC. The V and J genes are TRBV7-2 and TRBJ1-2, with D possibly matching TRBD1 (5 bases). Germline V gene lookup returns CDR1 SGHTA and CDR2 FQGNSA. This CDR3 contains 16 residues. Between the trimmed V and J ends, which lost 1 base and 4 bases, there was a span of 16 bases.

The rearrangement joins TRBV2 to TRBJ1-1; D is undetermined. There are 15 residues in the CDR3. Per the germline V gene, CDR1 is SNHLY and CDR2 is FYNNEI. The V end lost 0 bases, the J end lost 1 base, and 9 bases lay between the germline ends. The CDR3 DNA sequence: TGTGCCAGCAGTGAAGCGCGGGCCCCGAACACTGAAGCTTTCTTT. Protein sequence: CASSEARAPNTEAFF.

By its share, this clone is medium-sized (0.01 to 0.1%). V and J are TRBV10-3 and TRBJ1-4, with D unresolved. Germline assignment: CDR1 ENHRY and CDR2 SYGVKD. Trimming pared 1 base from V and 8 bases from J, leaving 5 bases between. CDR3 length: 12 amino acids. CDR3 nucleotide sequence: TGTGCCATCAGTGAGTTGTCCGAAAAACTGTTTTTT. This codes for CAISELSEKLFF.

V usage is TRBV7-2 and J usage is TRBJ1-3; 7 bases are shared with TRBD1. V lost 5 bases and J lost 3; bases outside the gene matches: 10. Germline V CDR1 and CDR2: SGHTA, FQGNSA. The CDR3 covers 16 residues. The CDR3 loop reads CASSREAGGGGNTIYF. The CDR3 region has the DNA TGTGCCAGCAGCCGAGAGGCAGGGGGAGGTGGAAACACCATATATTTT.

This clone was observed a few times. This chain links TRBV10-3 with TRBJ2-7, with TRBD1 matching 8 bases. CDR1 ENHRY and CDR2 SYGVKD come from the germline V gene. The CDR3 consists of 12 residues. Unmatched junction bases numbered 5, after V lost 6 bases and J lost 7 bases. CDR3 coding DNA: TGTGCCATCAGAGGACAGGGTCGGGAGCAGTACTTC. This encodes CAIRGQGREQYF.

The genes are TRBV7-2 and TRBJ1-2; tentatively, D is TRBD1 (6 bases). Trimming left V 3 bases short and J 4 bases short, with 6 bases between. Germline-derived CDR1 and CDR2 are SGHTA and FQGNSA. The CDR3 extends over 12 amino acids. As DNA, the CDR3 is TGTGCCAGCAGCTTGGACAGCTATGGCTACACCTTC. This sequence encodes CASSLDSYGYTF.

The chain uses TRBV5-4 and TRBJ2-1; weak D call: TRBD2 (6 bases). Trimming took off 2 bases at V and 5 bases at J, with 20 bases between the two ends. This CDR3 spans 17 amino acids. The germline CDR1 and CDR2 sequences are SGHNT and YYREEE (reference sequence). The DNA for the CDR3 is TGTGCCAGCAGCTTCCCGGGGGTCCTGAGGAAGAACAATGAGCAGTTCTTC. The encoded protein is CASSFPGVLRKNNEQFF.

This chain connects TRBV19 to TRBJ1-1; possible D gene TRBD1, 6 bases. V was trimmed by 4 bases and J by 1 base, leaving 13 bases between them. This CDR3 comprises 15 residues. From germline, CDR1 is LNHDA and CDR2 SQIVND (reference sequence). CDR3 in DNA: TGTGCCAGTAGTACCCAAGGGGGGAGGAACACTGAAGCTTTCTTT. Translating it yields CASSTQGGRNTEAFF.

V gene TRBV6-5 combines with J gene TRBJ2-3; D could derive from TRBD1 or TRBD2 (5 bases each). Germline CDR1 MNHEY, CDR2 SVGAGI. The CDR3 covers 15 residues. Trimming removed 3 bases from V and 2 bases from J, with 12 bases in between. The CDR3 here is CASSYDRGATDTQYF. CDR3 sequence (DNA): TGTGCCAGCAGTTATGATCGGGGCGCCACAGATACGCAGTATTTT.

This clone has only one observation. CDR3 amino acids: CARSLGDRDSLWTQYF. The CDR3 nucleotides read TGTGCCAGAAGCTTGGGAGACCGGGACTCGCTATGGACCCAGTACTTC. This chain links TRBV5-3 with TRBJ2-5; D perhaps matches TRBD2 (6 bases). TRBV5-3 is noted as an ORF with a role that remains uncertain. CDR3 length: 16 amino acids. The V end was cut by 0 bases, the J end by 7 bases, with 19 bases between.